Listed here are 8 T cell receptor beta chains from one sample, sequenced in a study of technical replicates of blood from a few donors. Sequenced by immunoSEQ multiplex PCR; TCRdb stores in-frame clones only, minus some. The sample lists about 80,000 clones, less than 95% occurring once. Source material: T cells isolated from PBMCs. The receptors shown here come from a human donor in good health.

This chain connects TRBV2 to TRBJ2-1; D is possibly TRBD2 (5 bases). Germline loops: CDR1 SNHLY, CDR2 FYNNEI. The CDR3 is 13 amino acids. Trimming shortened V by 1 base and J by 6 bases, and 7 bases separated the two germline ends. CDR3 in amino acids: CASSEVLANEQFF. CDR3 DNA sequence: TGTGCCAGCAGTGAAGTGCTAGCCAATGAGCAGTTCTTC.

The chain uses TRBV19 and TRBJ2-3; D may be TRBD1 (6 bases). This CDR3 is 16 amino acids long. Germline-derived CDR1 and CDR2 are LNHDA and SQIVND (reference sequence). The V gene lost 3 bases and the J gene lost 2 bases, with 15 bases spanning the gap. This CDR3 reads CASSIGQRGFTDTQYF. DNA for the CDR3: TGTGCCAGTAGTATCGGACAGAGAGGGTTCACAGATACGCAGTATTTT.

The rearrangement joins TRBV27 to TRBJ2-2; TRBD1 might be the D (5 bases). The CDR3 runs to 14 residues. The ends were cut back, 6 bases at V and 3 bases at J, with 11 bases in the middle. The V gene's germline CDR1 is MNHEY and CDR2 SMNVEV (reference sequence). CDR3 region: CASSLEGDTGELFF. The CDR3 coding sequence is TGTGCCAGCAGCTTGGAAGGGGACACCGGGGAGCTGTTTTTT.

This sequence joins TRBV7-6 and TRBJ2-7; the D is unclear. Germline CDR1 SGHVS, CDR2 FNYEAQ. The ends were cut back, 5 bases at V and 4 bases at J, with 15 bases in the middle. The CDR3 consists of 14 residues. The CDR3 region is CASSQQASGYEQYF. The CDR3 DNA sequence: TGTGCCAGCAGCCAGCAGGCGTCTGGATACGAGCAGTACTTC.

This chain links TRBV2 with TRBJ2-2; TRBD2 matches at 10 bases. CDR3 size: 15 residues. Germline V gives CDR1 SNHLY, CDR2 FYNNEI. The trim removed 10 bases at V and 1 base at J, leaving 6 bases unmatched. The CDR3 DNA sequence: TGTGCCACCCGATGGACTAGCGGGAACACCGGGGAGCTGTTTTTT. This gives the protein CATRWTSGNTGELFF.

The chain employs TRBV11-2 and TRBJ2-2; tentative D call: TRBD1 (5 bases). The CDR3 totals 15 residues. CDR1 is SGHAT, CDR2 FQNNGV, per germline. With 5 bases removed from V and 1 base from J, the gap between germline ends came to 11 bases. The CDR3 here is CASSLLRGNTGELFF. Written as DNA, the CDR3 is TGTGCCAGCAGCCTCTTAAGGGGGAACACCGGGGAGCTGTTTTTT.

The V and J genes are TRBV10-3 and TRBJ1-2, with D unresolved. From germline, CDR1 is ENHRY and CDR2 SYGVKD. V lost 0 bases to trimming and J lost 8 bases, with 22 bases between them. This CDR3 is built from 17 residues. DNA of the CDR3: TGTGCCATCAGTGAGTCAGGCAGTTTAGACTTAAGTGGCGGCTACACCTTC. This codes for CAISESGSLDLSGGYTF.

This chain joins TRBV7-3 and TRBJ2-6, with D perhaps matching TRBD2 (6 bases). Germline CDR1 reads SGHTA; CDR2 reads FQGTGA. This CDR3 comprises 16 residues. Trimming pared 2 bases from V and 0 bases from J, leaving 8 bases between. For the CDR3, the DNA is TGTGCCAGCAGCTTATCCGGGAGCTCTGGGGCCAACGTCCTGACTTTC. It translates to CASSLSGSSGANVLTF. Full variable domain (rest looked up from reference TRBV7-3 and TRBJ2-6): GAGVSQTPSNKVTEKGKYVELRCDPISGHTALYWYRQSLGQGPEFLIYFQGTGAADDSGLPNDRFFAVRPEGSVSTLKIQRTERGDSAVYLCASSLSGSSGANVLTFGAGSRLTVL.